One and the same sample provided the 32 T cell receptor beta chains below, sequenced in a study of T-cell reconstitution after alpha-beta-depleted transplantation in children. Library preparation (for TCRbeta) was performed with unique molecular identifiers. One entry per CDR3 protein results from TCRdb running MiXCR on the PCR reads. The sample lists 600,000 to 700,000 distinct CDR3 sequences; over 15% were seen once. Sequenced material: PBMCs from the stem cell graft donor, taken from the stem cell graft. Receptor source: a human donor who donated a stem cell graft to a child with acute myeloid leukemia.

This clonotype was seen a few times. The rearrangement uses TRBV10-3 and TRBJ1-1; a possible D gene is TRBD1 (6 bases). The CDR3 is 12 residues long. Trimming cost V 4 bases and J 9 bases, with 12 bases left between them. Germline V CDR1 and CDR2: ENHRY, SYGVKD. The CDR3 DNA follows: TGTGCCATCAGTGCCGGGGGCTTGAAAGCTTTCTTT. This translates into CAISAGGLKAFF.

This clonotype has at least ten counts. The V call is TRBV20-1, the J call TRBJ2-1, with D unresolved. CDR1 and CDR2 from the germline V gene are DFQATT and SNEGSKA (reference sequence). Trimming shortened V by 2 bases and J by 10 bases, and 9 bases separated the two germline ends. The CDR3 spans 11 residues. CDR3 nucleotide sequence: TGCAGTGCTAGACGGCAGGCAGAGCAGTTCTTC. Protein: CSARRQAEQFF.

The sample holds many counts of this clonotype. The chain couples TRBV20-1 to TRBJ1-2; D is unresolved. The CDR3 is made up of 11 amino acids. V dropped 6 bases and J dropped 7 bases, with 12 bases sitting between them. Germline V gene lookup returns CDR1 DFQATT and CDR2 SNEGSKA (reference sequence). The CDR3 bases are TGCAGTGCAACAGTGTTGGGTGGCTACACCTTC. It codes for CSATVLGGYTF.

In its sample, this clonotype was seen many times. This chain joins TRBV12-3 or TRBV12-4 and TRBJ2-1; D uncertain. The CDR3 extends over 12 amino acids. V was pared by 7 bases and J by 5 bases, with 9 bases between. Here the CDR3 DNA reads TGTGCCAGCACCCCGCTCGACAATGAGCAGTTCTTC. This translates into CASTPLDNEQFF.

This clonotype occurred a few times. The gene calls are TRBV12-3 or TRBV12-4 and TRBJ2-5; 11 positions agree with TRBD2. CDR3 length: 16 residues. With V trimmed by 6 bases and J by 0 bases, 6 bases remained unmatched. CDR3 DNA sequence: TGTGCCAGCAGGGGTAGTAGCGGGGGGGACCAAGAGACCCAGTACTTC. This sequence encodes CASRGSSGGDQETQYF.

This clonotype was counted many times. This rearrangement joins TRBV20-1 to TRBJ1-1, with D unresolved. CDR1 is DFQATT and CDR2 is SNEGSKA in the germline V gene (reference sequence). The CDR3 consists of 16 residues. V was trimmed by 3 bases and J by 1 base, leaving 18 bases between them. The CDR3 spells CSASSLLNPQNTEAFF. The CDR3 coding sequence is TGCAGTGCTAGTAGCCTACTAAACCCACAGAACACTGAAGCTTTCTTT.

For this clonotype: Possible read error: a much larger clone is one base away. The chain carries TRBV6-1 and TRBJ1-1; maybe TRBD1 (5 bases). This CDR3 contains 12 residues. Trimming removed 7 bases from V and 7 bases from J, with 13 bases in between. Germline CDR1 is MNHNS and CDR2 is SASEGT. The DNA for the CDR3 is TGTGCCAGCAACAACGAGGGGATTGAAGCTTTCTTT. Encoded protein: CASNNEGIEAFF.

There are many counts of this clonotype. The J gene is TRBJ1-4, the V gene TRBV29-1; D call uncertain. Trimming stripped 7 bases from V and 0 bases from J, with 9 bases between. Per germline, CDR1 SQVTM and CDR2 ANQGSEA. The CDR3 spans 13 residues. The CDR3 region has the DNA TGCAGCGCCGGACTCACAACTAATGAAAAACTGTTTTTT. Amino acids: CSAGLTTNEKLFF.

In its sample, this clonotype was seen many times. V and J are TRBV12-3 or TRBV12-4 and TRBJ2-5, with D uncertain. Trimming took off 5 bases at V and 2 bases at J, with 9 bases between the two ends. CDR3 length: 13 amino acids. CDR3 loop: CASSRSTQETQYF. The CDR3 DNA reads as TGTGCCAGCAGTCGAAGCACGCAAGAGACCCAGTACTTC.

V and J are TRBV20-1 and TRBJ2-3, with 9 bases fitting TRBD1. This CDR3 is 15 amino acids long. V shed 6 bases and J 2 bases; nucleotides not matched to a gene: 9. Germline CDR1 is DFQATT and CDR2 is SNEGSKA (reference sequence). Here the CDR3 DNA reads TGCAGTGCAGCCCCCACAGGGGGCCACACAGATACGCAGTATTTT. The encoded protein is CSAAPTGGHTDTQYF.

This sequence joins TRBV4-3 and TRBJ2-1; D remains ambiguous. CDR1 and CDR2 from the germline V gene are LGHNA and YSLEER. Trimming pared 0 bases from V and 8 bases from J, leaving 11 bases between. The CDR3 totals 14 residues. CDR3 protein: CASSQERDSDEQFF. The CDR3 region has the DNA TGCGCCAGCAGCCAAGAAAGGGATTCCGATGAGCAGTTCTTC.

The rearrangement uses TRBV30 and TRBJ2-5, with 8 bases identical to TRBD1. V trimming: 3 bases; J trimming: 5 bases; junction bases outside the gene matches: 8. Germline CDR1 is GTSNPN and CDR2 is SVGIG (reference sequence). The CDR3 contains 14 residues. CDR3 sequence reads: CAWSSGQGEETQYF. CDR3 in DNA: TGTGCCTGGAGCTCCGGACAGGGTGAGGAGACCCAGTACTTC.

The CDR3: CAISEFDLATYNEQFF. CDR3 sequence (DNA): TGTGCCATCAGTGAGTTCGACCTTGCTACCTACAATGAGCAGTTCTTC. The chain carries TRBV10-3 and TRBJ2-1; D uncertain. The CDR3 spans 16 residues. The V gene's germline CDR1 is ENHRY and CDR2 SYGVKD. Deletions cut 1 base from V and 2 bases from J, with 12 bases between.

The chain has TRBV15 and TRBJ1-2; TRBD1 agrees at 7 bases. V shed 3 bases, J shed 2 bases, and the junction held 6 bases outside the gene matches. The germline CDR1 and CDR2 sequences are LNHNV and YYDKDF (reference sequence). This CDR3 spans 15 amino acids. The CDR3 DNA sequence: TGTGCCACCAGCAGGGAAGGAGGGGGCAACTATGGCTACACCTTC. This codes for CATSREGGGNYGYTF.

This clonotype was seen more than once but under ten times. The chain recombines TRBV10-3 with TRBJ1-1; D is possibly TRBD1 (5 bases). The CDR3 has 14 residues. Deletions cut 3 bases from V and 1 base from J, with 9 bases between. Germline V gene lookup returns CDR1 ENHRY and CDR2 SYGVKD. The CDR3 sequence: CAISDFRENTEAFF. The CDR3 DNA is TGTGCCATCAGTGATTTCAGGGAGAACACTGAAGCTTTCTTT.

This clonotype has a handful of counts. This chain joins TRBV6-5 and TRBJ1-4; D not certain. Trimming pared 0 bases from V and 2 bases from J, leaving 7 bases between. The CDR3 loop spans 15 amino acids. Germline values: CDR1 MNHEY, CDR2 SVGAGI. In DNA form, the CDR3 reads TGTGCCAGCAGTTACTCGAGTCGGACTAATGAAAAACTGTTTTTT. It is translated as CASSYSSRTNEKLFF.

The CDR3 coding sequence is TGTGCCAGCACCGCCGCCCCAGGGGGCTATGGCTACACCTTC. It is translated as CASTAAPGGYGYTF. The rearrangement joins TRBV7-9 to TRBJ1-2; TRBD1 matches 7 bases. The germline V gene encodes CDR1 SEHNR and CDR2 FQNEAQ (reference sequence). V gave up 7 bases and J gave up 4 bases; unmatched junction bases: 9. The length of the CDR3 is 14 residues.

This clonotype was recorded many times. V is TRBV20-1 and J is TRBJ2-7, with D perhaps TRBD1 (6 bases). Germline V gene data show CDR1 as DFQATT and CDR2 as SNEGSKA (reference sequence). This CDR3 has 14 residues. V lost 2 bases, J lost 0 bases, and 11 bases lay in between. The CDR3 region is CSARPDRSSYEQYF. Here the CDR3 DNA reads TGCAGTGCTAGACCCGACAGGAGCTCCTACGAGCAGTACTTC.

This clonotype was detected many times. The CDR3 region has the DNA TGCGCCAGCAGCCTGGGGGACGGGACGAACACTGAAGCTTTCTTT. Amino acids: CASSLGDGTNTEAFF. The chain is built from TRBV5-1 and TRBJ1-1; D possibly corresponds to TRBD1 (5 bases). CDR1 is SGHRS, CDR2 YFSETQ, per germline. Trimming stripped 4 bases from V and 1 base from J, with 14 bases between. The CDR3 spans 15 residues.

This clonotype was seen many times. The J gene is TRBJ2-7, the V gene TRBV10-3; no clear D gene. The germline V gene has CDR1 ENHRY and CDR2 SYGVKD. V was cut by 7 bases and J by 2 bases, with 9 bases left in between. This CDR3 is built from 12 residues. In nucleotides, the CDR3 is TGTGCCATCAAAACCGTTACCTACGAGCAGTACTTC. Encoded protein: CAIKTVTYEQYF.

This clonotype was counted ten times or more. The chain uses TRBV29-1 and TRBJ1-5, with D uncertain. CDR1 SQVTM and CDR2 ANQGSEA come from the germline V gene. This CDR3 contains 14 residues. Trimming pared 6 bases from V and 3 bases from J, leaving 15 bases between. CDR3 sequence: CSVGLDGTNQPQHF. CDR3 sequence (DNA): TGCAGCGTGGGCTTAGACGGTACCAATCAGCCCCAGCATTTT.

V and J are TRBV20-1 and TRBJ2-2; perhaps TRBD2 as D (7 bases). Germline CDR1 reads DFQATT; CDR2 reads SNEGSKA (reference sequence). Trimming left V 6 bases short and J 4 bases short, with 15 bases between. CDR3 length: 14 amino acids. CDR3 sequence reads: CSAGGPRSTGELFF. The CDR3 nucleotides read TGCAGTGCGGGGGGGCCTCGGAGCACCGGGGAGCTGTTTTTT.

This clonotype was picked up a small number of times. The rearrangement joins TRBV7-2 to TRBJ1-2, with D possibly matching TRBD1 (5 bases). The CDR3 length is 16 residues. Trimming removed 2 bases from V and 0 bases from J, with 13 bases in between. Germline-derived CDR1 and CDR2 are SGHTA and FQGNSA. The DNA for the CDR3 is TGTGCCAGCAGCTTAAACGGGGCCGACGCTAACTATGGCTACACCTTC. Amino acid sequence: CASSLNGADANYGYTF.

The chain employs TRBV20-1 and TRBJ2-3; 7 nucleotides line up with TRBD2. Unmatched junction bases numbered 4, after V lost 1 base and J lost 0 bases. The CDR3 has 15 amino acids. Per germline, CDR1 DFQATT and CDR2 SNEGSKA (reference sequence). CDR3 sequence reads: CSARVLRGSTDTQYF. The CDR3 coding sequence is TGCAGTGCTAGAGTGTTGCGGGGGAGCACAGATACGCAGTATTTT.

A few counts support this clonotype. CDR3 amino acids: CASSFQWSSYNEQFF. DNA for the CDR3: TGTGCCAGCAGTTTCCAGTGGAGCTCCTACAATGAGCAGTTCTTC. This chain links TRBV12-3 or TRBV12-4 with TRBJ2-1; no clear D. V was clipped by 3 bases and J by 0 bases, with 9 bases between them. The CDR3 totals 15 residues.

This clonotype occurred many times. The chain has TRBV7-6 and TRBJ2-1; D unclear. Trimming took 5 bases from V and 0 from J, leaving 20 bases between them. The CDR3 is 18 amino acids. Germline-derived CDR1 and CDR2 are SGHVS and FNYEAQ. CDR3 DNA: TGTGCCAGCAGCACTTACCGGGCCGACCGAACCTCCTACAATGAGCAGTTCTTC. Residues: CASSTYRADRTSYNEQFF.

For the CDR3, the DNA is TGCGCCAGCAGCCAAACAGTAGATCAGCCCCAGCATTTT. It encodes CASSQTVDQPQHF. The chain employs TRBV4-1 and TRBJ1-5; D gene unclear. CDR1 and CDR2 from the germline V gene are MGHRA and YSYEKL. The CDR3 length is 13 residues. Deletions cut 2 bases from V and 5 bases from J, with 7 bases between.

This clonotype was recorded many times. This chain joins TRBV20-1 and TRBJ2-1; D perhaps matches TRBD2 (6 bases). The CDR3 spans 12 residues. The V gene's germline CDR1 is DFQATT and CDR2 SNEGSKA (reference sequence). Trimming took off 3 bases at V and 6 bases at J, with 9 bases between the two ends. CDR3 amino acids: CSASGGLNEQFF. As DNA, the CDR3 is TGCAGTGCTAGCGGGGGTCTCAATGAGCAGTTCTTC.

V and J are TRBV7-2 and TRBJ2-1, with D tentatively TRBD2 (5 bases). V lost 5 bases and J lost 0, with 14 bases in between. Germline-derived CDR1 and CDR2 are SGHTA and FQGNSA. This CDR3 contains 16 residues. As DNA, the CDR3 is TGTGCCAGCAGCACCGGCCGGGGTCTCTCCTACAATGAGCAGTTCTTC. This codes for CASSTGRGLSYNEQFF.

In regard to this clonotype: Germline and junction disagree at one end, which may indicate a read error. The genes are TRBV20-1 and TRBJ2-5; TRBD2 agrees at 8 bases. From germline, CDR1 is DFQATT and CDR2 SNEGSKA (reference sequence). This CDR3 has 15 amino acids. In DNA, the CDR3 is TGCTGTGCTACCCGGGATAGCGGGGTGCGGGAGACCCAGTACTTC. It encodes CCATRDSGVRETQYF.

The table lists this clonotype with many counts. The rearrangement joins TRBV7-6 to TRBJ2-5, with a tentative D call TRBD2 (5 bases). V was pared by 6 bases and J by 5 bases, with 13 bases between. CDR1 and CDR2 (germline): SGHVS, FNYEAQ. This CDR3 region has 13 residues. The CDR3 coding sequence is TGTGCCAGCAGACTAGGACTGGAGGAGACCCAGTACTTC. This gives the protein CASRLGLEETQYF.

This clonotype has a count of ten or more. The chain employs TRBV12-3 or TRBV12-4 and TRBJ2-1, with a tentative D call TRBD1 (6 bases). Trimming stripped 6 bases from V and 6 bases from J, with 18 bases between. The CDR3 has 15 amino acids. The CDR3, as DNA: TGTGCCAGCAGGCCCTTCTCCACCAGGGGCAATGAGCAGTTCTTC. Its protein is CASRPFSTRGNEQFF.